The clone carrying this T cell receptor (beta chain) came up many times. This record comes from a study of neurological immune-mediated disorders. The wider study: 31 of 34 multiple sclerosis patients had relapsing-remitting disease; 3 had secondary progressive.

Sample time point: longitudinal time-point 3. The unsorted libraries had their origin in 2 million PBMCs stored at -80 C. The cDNA was generated by 5'RACE with 10-nucleotide random UMIs. Per sequencing run, 15-18 subjects together gave over 170 million TCR-beta sequences. TCRdb analysed the 5' RACE reads with MiXCR anew, one entry per CDR3 protein. The profile shows more than 75,000 distinct CDR3 sequences, around 4.5% of them singletons. The CDR3 has 15 residues. Germline assignment: CDR1 SGHVS and CDR2 FQNEAQ. With 1 base removed from V and 0 bases from J, the gap between germline ends came to 8 bases.

Specimen: PBMCs. The chain employs TRBV7-8 and TRBJ2-3; the D gene is possibly TRBD2 (6 bases). The receptor was isolated from a woman between 55 and 75 years old with multiple sclerosis. CDR3 loop: CASSLGDFSTDTQYF. CDR3 DNA: TGTGCCAGCAGCTTAGGGGACTTTAGCACAGATACGCAGTATTTT.